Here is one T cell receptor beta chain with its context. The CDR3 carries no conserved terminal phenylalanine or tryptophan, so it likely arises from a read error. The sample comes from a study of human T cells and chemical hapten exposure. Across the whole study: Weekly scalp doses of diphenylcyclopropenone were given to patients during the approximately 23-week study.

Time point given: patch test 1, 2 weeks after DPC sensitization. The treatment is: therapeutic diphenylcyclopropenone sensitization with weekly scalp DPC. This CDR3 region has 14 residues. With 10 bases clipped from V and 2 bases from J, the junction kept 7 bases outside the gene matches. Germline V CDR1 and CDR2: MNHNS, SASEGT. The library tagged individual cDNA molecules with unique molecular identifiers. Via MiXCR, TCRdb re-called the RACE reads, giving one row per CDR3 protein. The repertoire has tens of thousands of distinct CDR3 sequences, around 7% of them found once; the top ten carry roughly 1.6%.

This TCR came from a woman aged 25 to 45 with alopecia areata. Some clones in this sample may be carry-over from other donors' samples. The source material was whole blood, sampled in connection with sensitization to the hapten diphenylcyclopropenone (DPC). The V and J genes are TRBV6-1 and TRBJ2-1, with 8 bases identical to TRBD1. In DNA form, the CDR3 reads TGTGCCACAGAGACAGGGGTTACCTACAATGAGCAGTTCTCC. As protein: CATETGVTYNEQFS.